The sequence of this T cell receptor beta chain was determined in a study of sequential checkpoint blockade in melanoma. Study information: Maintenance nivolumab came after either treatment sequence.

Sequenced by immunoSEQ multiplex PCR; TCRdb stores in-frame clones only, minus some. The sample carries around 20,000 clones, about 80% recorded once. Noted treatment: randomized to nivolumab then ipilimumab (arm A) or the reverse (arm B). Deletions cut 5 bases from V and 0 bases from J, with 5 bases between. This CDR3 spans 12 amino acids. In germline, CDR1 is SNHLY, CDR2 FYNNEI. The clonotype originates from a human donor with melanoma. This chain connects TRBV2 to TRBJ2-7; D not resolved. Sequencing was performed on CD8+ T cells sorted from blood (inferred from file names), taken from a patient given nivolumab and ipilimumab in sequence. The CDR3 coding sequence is TGTGCCAGCAGTCCATTCTCCTACGAGCAGTACTTC. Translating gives CASSPFSYEQYF.